A selection of T cell receptor beta chains follows, all from one sample in a study of blood T cell repertoires in COVID-19. Here immunoSEQ multiplex PCR was the method, and the copy in TCRdb shows in-frame clones only, minus some. The sample consists of about 350,000 clones, roughly 86% of them appearing once. Sequencing input: PBMCs or T cells enriched from blood (not recorded which). The receptors were sampled from a woman in her thirties who had been exposed to COVID-19. Each CDR3 is given with its conserved first and last residue. The D gene is left open where the match is weak. The listing skips clone size in some rows; elsewhere it reads once, few, many or a size class.

v_call: TRBV29-1
clone_size: once
d_call: .
j_call: TRBJ2-1
cdr3_aa: CSVGVRAHEQFF
cdr3_nt: TGCAGCGTTGGTGTCAGGGCCCATGAGCAGTTCTTC

v_call: TRBV7-3
clone_size: .
d_call: .
j_call: TRBJ1-6
cdr3_aa: CASSSGGRTPLHF
cdr3_nt: TGTGCCAGCAGCTCTGGGGGCAGGACACCCCTCCACTTT

v_call: TRBV12-5
clone_size: .
d_call: .
j_call: TRBJ2-7
cdr3_aa: CASGSPDRDGTSRTYEQYF
cdr3_nt: TGTGCTAGTGGTTCCCCGGACAGGGATGGGACTAGCAGGACCTACGAGCAGTACTTC

v_call: TRBV7-3
clone_size: .
d_call: .
j_call: TRBJ2-2
cdr3_aa: CASSLKYHGYRGENTGELFF
cdr3_nt: TGTGCCAGCAGCTTAAAATATCATGGGTATCGCGGGGAGAACACCGGGGAGCTGTTTTTT

v_call: TRBV28
clone_size: .
d_call: .
j_call: TRBJ2-1
cdr3_aa: CASRLPLSSSEQFF
cdr3_nt: TGTGCCAGCAGGCTGCCCCTTTCTAGCAGTGAGCAGTTCTTC

v_call: TRBV14
clone_size: .
d_call: TRBD1
j_call: TRBJ1-6
cdr3_aa: CASSPTNRQGRFNSPLHF
cdr3_nt: TGTGCCAGCAGCCCGACTAATCGACAGGGGAGGTTCAATTCACCCCTCCACTTT

v_call: TRBV27
clone_size: .
d_call: .
j_call: TRBJ2-5
cdr3_aa: CASSFSGGETQYF
cdr3_nt: TGTGCCAGCAGTTTTTCCGGGGGAGAGACCCAGTACTTC

v_call: TRBV24-1
clone_size: once
d_call: .
j_call: TRBJ2-1
cdr3_aa: CATSDLSGGFNEQFF
cdr3_nt: TGTGCCACCAGTGATTTGAGTGGGGGGTTCAATGAGCAGTTCTTC

v_call: TRBV27
clone_size: few
d_call: .
j_call: TRBJ1-1
cdr3_aa: CASSLPVSGSEAFF
cdr3_nt: TGTGCCAGCAGTTTACCCGTCAGCGGATCTGAAGCTTTCTTT

v_call: TRBV3-1/TRBV3-2
clone_size: .
d_call: TRBD2
j_call: TRBJ2-1
cdr3_aa: CASSLSGLANEQFF
cdr3_nt: TGTGCCAGCAGCCTCTCTGGACTAGCCAATGAGCAGTTCTTC

v_call: TRBV27
clone_size: .
d_call: .
j_call: TRBJ2-3
cdr3_aa: CASSPYRSDTQYF
cdr3_nt: TGTGCCAGCAGCCCCTACCGCTCAGATACGCAGTATTTT

v_call: TRBV9
clone_size: once
d_call: TRBD1
j_call: TRBJ2-1
cdr3_aa: CASSGQGAGSYNEQFF
cdr3_nt: TGTGCCAGCAGCGGACAGGGGGCCGGGTCCTACAATGAGCAGTTCTTC

v_call: TRBV6-1
clone_size: .
d_call: .
j_call: TRBJ1-1
cdr3_aa: CASSEAFTGQVKNTEAFF
cdr3_nt: TGTGCCAGCAGTGAAGCCTTTACGGGACAAGTTAAGAACACTGAAGCTTTCTTT

v_call: TRBV6-6
clone_size: .
d_call: .
j_call: TRBJ1-1
cdr3_aa: CASRGAGVNEAFF
cdr3_nt: TGTGCCAGCAGGGGGGCAGGGGTTAACGAAGCTTTCTTT

v_call: TRBV25-1
clone_size: many
d_call: TRBD2
j_call: TRBJ2-3
cdr3_aa: CASSDSGRVLDTQYF
cdr3_nt: TGTGCCAGCAGTGATAGCGGGAGAGTGTTGGATACGCAGTATTTT

v_call: TRBV9
clone_size: .
d_call: TRBD1
j_call: TRBJ1-2
cdr3_aa: CASSVFDRVINYGYTF
cdr3_nt: TGTGCCAGCAGCGTATTCGACAGGGTAATTAACTATGGCTACACCTTC

v_call: TRBV11-2
clone_size: .
d_call: .
j_call: TRBJ2-2
cdr3_aa: CASSLRETGGTGELFF
cdr3_nt: TGTGCCAGCAGCTTAAGGGAAACAGGAGGGACCGGGGAGCTGTTTTTT

v_call: TRBV6-5
clone_size: .
d_call: TRBD2
j_call: TRBJ2-5
cdr3_aa: CASRLAEETQYF
cdr3_nt: TGTGCCAGCAGACTAGCGGAAGAGACCCAGTACTTC

v_call: TRBV19
clone_size: .
d_call: TRBD1
j_call: TRBJ2-5
cdr3_aa: CASKWTGGSETQYF
cdr3_nt: TGTGCCAGTAAGTGGACAGGGGGCTCAGAGACCCAGTACTTC

v_call: TRBV27
clone_size: .
d_call: .
j_call: TRBJ2-7
cdr3_aa: CASSLLGTPYEQYF
cdr3_nt: TGTGCCAGCAGTTTATTGGGGACACCCTACGAGCAGTACTTC

v_call: TRBV5-1
clone_size: .
d_call: .
j_call: TRBJ1-2
cdr3_aa: CASTDGSGGWDGYTF
cdr3_nt: TGCGCCAGCACCGACGGTTCGGGGGGCTGGGATGGCTACACCTTC

v_call: TRBV18
clone_size: .
d_call: TRBD1
j_call: TRBJ1-5
cdr3_aa: CASSPGDRGPSPQHF
cdr3_nt: TGTGCCAGCTCACCAGGGGACAGGGGGCCATCGCCCCAGCATTTT

v_call: TRBV5-1
clone_size: few
d_call: .
j_call: TRBJ2-5
cdr3_aa: CASSRLGRQETQYF
cdr3_nt: TGCGCCAGCAGCCGATTAGGGAGGCAAGAGACCCAGTACTTC

v_call: TRBV14
clone_size: .
d_call: TRBD1
j_call: TRBJ2-5
cdr3_aa: CASSHPTGFHETQYF
cdr3_nt: TGTGCCAGCAGCCACCCGACAGGGTTCCATGAGACCCAGTACTTC

v_call: TRBV2
clone_size: .
d_call: .
j_call: TRBJ1-4
cdr3_aa: CASSVREEKLFF
cdr3_nt: TGTGCCAGCAGTGTTAGAGAAGAAAAACTGTTTTTT

v_call: TRBV27
clone_size: .
d_call: TRBD1
j_call: TRBJ1-5
cdr3_aa: CASSLSGQGYGQPQHF
cdr3_nt: TGTGCCAGCAGTTTGTCAGGACAGGGGTACGGGCAGCCCCAGCATTTT

v_call: TRBV2
clone_size: .
d_call: .
j_call: TRBJ2-7
cdr3_aa: CASSSPLGVSYEQYF
cdr3_nt: TGTGCCAGCAGTTCTCCCTTAGGGGTTTCCTACGAGCAGTACTTC

v_call: TRBV7-9
clone_size: .
d_call: TRBD1
j_call: TRBJ2-7
cdr3_aa: CASSHRDRETYEQYF
cdr3_nt: TGTGCCAGCAGCCATCGGGACAGGGAGACCTACGAGCAGTACTTC

v_call: TRBV2
clone_size: .
d_call: TRBD2
j_call: TRBJ2-1
cdr3_aa: CASSSRASGYNEQFF
cdr3_nt: TGTGCCAGCAGTTCAAGGGCTAGCGGATACAATGAGCAGTTCTTC

v_call: TRBV6-5
clone_size: once
d_call: TRBD1
j_call: TRBJ2-1
cdr3_aa: CASSSTGGMYNEQFF
cdr3_nt: TGTGCCAGCAGTTCGACAGGGGGAATGTACAATGAGCAGTTCTTC

v_call: TRBV19
clone_size: .
d_call: TRBD1
j_call: TRBJ2-7
cdr3_aa: CASSMRDRVAYEQYF
cdr3_nt: TGTGCCAGTAGTATGAGGGACAGGGTTGCCTACGAGCAGTACTTC

v_call: TRBV28
clone_size: .
d_call: TRBD2
j_call: TRBJ2-1
cdr3_aa: CASSLLGLRTSGSNEQFF
cdr3_nt: TGTGCCAGCAGTTTGCTGGGGCTCCGGACTAGCGGGAGTAATGAGCAGTTCTTC

v_call: TRBV25-1
clone_size: .
d_call: .
j_call: TRBJ1-2
cdr3_aa: CASSETGGASGYTF
cdr3_nt: TGTGCCAGCAGTGAAACGGGAGGGGCCAGTGGCTACACCTTC

v_call: TRBV11-2
clone_size: few
d_call: TRBD2
j_call: TRBJ2-3
cdr3_aa: CASSVTSGRTQYF
cdr3_nt: TGTGCCAGCAGCGTAACTAGCGGGAGAACGCAGTATTTT

v_call: TRBV28
clone_size: .
d_call: .
j_call: TRBJ2-7
cdr3_aa: CASSNLRLASYEQYF
cdr3_nt: TGTGCCAGCAGCAACCTCAGGCTAGCGAGCTACGAGCAGTACTTC

v_call: TRBV5-8
clone_size: .
d_call: .
j_call: TRBJ2-1
cdr3_aa: CASSLNWANEQFF
cdr3_nt: TGTGCCAGCAGCCTGAACTGGGCCAATGAGCAGTTCTTC

v_call: TRBV4-2
clone_size: .
d_call: .
j_call: TRBJ1-5
cdr3_aa: CASSQELTAYGQPQHF
cdr3_nt: TGTGCCAGCAGCCAAGAGTTGACAGCCTACGGGCAGCCCCAGCATTTT

v_call: TRBV30
clone_size: .
d_call: TRBD1
j_call: TRBJ1-3
cdr3_aa: CAWSPGGGNTIYF
cdr3_nt: TGTGCCTGGAGTCCAGGGGGGGGAAACACCATATATTTT

v_call: TRBV28
clone_size: few
d_call: .
j_call: TRBJ1-2
cdr3_aa: CASSRRGRRHYGYTF
cdr3_nt: TGTGCCAGCAGCCGCCGAGGCCGTCGGCACTATGGCTACACCTTC

v_call: TRBV7-9
clone_size: few
d_call: .
j_call: TRBJ1-1
cdr3_aa: CASSLPTGQLGTEAFF
cdr3_nt: TGTGCCAGCAGCCTACCTACCGGCCAGCTCGGGACTGAAGCTTTCTTT

v_call: TRBV30
clone_size: .
d_call: .
j_call: TRBJ2-5
cdr3_aa: CASPIGVQETQYF
cdr3_nt: TGTGCCTCCCCTATAGGGGTTCAAGAGACCCAGTACTTC

v_call: TRBV24-1
clone_size: .
d_call: .
j_call: TRBJ1-1
cdr3_aa: CATSDGANTEAFF
cdr3_nt: TGTGCCACCAGTGATGGGGCCAACACTGAAGCTTTCTTT

v_call: TRBV6-5
clone_size: once
d_call: .
j_call: TRBJ1-1
cdr3_aa: CASRGGANTEAFF
cdr3_nt: TGTGCCAGTCGAGGGGGGGCGAACACTGAAGCTTTCTTT

v_call: TRBV7-3
clone_size: few
d_call: .
j_call: TRBJ1-2
cdr3_aa: CASRGGAYGYTF
cdr3_nt: TGTGCCAGCAGAGGAGGGGCCTATGGCTACACCTTC

v_call: TRBV28
clone_size: .
d_call: .
j_call: TRBJ2-1
cdr3_aa: CASSSKGRGEQFF
cdr3_nt: TGTGCCAGCAGCAGTAAGGGAAGGGGTGAGCAGTTCTTC

v_call: TRBV10-1
clone_size: .
d_call: .
j_call: TRBJ1-2
cdr3_aa: CASSPHRGSGYTF
cdr3_nt: TGCGCCAGCAGTCCACACCGGGGGAGCGGCTACACCTTC

v_call: TRBV2
clone_size: .
d_call: .
j_call: TRBJ2-2
cdr3_aa: CASTQEGPTGELFF
cdr3_nt: TGTGCCAGCACTCAGGAGGGTCCCACCGGGGAGCTGTTTTTT

v_call: TRBV19
clone_size: .
d_call: TRBD1
j_call: TRBJ1-1
cdr3_aa: CASVQGARTEAFF
cdr3_nt: TGTGCCAGTGTCCAGGGGGCAAGGACTGAAGCTTTCTTT

v_call: TRBV18
clone_size: .
d_call: .
j_call: TRBJ1-2
cdr3_aa: CASSPSGDGNYGYTF
cdr3_nt: TGTGCCAGCTCACCTAGCGGAGACGGTAACTATGGCTACACCTTC

v_call: TRBV29-1
clone_size: .
d_call: .
j_call: TRBJ1-2
cdr3_aa: CSVVWQNYGYTF
cdr3_nt: TGCAGCGTTGTCTGGCAGAACTATGGCTACACCTTC

v_call: TRBV7-9
clone_size: .
d_call: TRBD2
j_call: TRBJ2-2
cdr3_aa: CASRTSSLRHTGELFF
cdr3_nt: TGTGCCAGCCGGACTAGCAGCCTCCGGCACACCGGGGAGCTGTTTTTT

v_call: TRBV24-1
clone_size: few
d_call: .
j_call: TRBJ1-5
cdr3_aa: CATSDSTGIFSNQPQHF
cdr3_nt: TGTGCCACCAGTGATTCCACAGGAATATTCAGCAATCAGCCCCAGCATTTT

v_call: TRBV24-1
clone_size: .
d_call: TRBD1
j_call: TRBJ2-1
cdr3_aa: CATSDPGQGDIDEQFF
cdr3_nt: TGTGCCACCAGTGATCCGGGACAGGGGGATATCGATGAGCAGTTCTTC

v_call: TRBV27
clone_size: .
d_call: TRBD1
j_call: TRBJ1-6
cdr3_aa: CASSLPVQGAYSPLHF
cdr3_nt: TGTGCCAGCAGTTTGCCCGTACAGGGGGCATATTCACCCCTCCACTTT

v_call: TRBV30
clone_size: .
d_call: .
j_call: TRBJ1-1
cdr3_aa: CAFGLGSANTEAFF
cdr3_nt: TGTGCCTTTGGACTTGGGAGTGCGAACACTGAAGCTTTCTTT